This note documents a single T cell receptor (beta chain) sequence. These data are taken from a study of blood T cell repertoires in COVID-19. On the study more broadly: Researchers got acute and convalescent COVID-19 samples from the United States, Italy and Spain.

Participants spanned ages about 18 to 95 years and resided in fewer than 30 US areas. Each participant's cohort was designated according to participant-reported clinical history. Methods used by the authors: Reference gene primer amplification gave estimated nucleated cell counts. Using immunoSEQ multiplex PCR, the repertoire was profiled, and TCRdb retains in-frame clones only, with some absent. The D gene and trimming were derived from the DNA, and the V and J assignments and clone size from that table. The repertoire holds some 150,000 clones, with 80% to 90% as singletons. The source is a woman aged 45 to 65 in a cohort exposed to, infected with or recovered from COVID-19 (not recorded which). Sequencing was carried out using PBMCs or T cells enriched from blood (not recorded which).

The CDR3 DNA is TGCGCCAGCAGCCAAAGGCAACAGGGGGATCAGCCCCAGCATTTT. It encodes CASSQRQQGDQPQHF. This rearrangement joins TRBV4-1 to TRBJ1-5; 8 bases fit TRBD1. Germline V lookup: CDR1 MGHRA, CDR2 YSYEKL. The V and J ends lost 2 bases and 5 bases, in that order; junction bases with no gene match: 5. The CDR3 is 15 amino acids.